This T cell receptor (beta chain) originates from a study of cytomegalovirus exposure and HLA in healthy donors (dated 2017 in TCRdb). Regarding the study in general: According to an earlier analysis of around 600 of the donors, 150 million to 200 million T cells yielded 117 million unique TCR beta sequences and 250 to 350 Gb of sequence data. Of the roughly 400 genotyped donors, 65% to 90% fell in the genetic ancestry cluster associated with self-reported Caucasian donors. Donor age, sex, ethnicity and CMV serostatus were compiled together with the repertoire data. Besides the first cohort of roughly 660 subjects, a separate validation cohort made up of roughly 120 different subjects was used. The T cell repertoires of some 670 subjects were profiled by immunosequencing and related to cytomegalovirus serostatus. Typing coverage differed by locus: A, B, C, DRB1 and DQB1 were typed in roughly 629-630 donors, DQA1 in 522, DPA1 in around 600, and DPB1 in 400 to 490. The study combined high-throughput TCR immunosequencing, statistical association of individual TCRs with disease status, and machine learning to predict cytomegalovirus infection status. Because of strong linkage in the cohort, roughly five DR-DQ haplotypes were treated as single units for association and clustering. In the later analysis, no new phenotypic data were used to find candidate immune exposures; instead, reliance was placed on TCR beta sequences and their occurrence across donors. A later genetic analysis used genome-wide SNP genotypes for about three fifths of the 666 donors, treating that subset as a discovery cohort. Every repertoire in the discovery cohort had been generated on one and the same sequencing platform. Roughly 300 gigabases of sequencing data and around 80 million unique TCR sequences made up an early release that covered fewer than 650 HLA-typed donors. A later analysis re-analyzed previously published TCR beta repertoires from roughly 630 donors and added high-resolution HLA genotyping to study TCR occurrence patterns. The aim of the study was to test whether cataloging public T cell receptors could identify signatures of past pathogen exposure. On average, around 230,000 unique TCR beta nucleotide sequences were sequenced per donor among about 400 genotyped donors of the cohort, with roughly 18% of those sequences being non-productive. Both class I and class II loci were covered by HLA typing, at four-digit resolution. To decide whether each TCR beta V gene segment behaved as functional or pseudogenic, an earlier analysis of some 540 of the donors relied on high-throughput TCR beta sequencing.

Of note for this clone: Its antigen is not yet known. Nothing much larger sits one base from this clone, and base qualities are not available.

The study at large found these results: A later analysis found that TCR association rates varied across HLA loci, with DRB1 alleles showing the most associated TCRs and HLA-C alleles the fewest. Strong co-occurrence of HLA alleles, especially DR and DQ, made assigning TCR associations to individual alleles difficult. Over 15 rarely observed V segments, including chromosome 9 orphons, were excluded from the earlier analysis of just under 600 of the donors because counts were too low. A group of highly shared sequence variants was considered likely to be a technical artifact of the sequencing pipeline. According to a later analysis, parvovirus B19, influenza, CMV and Epstein-Barr virus appeared linked to several top co-occurrence clusters. This cohort had only TCR beta chains sequenced, and the lack of alpha or paired-chain data limited which features could be detected. V-gene and J-gene trimming of TCR beta chains was associated with a missense DCLRE1C variant in a later genetic analysis, and the association was replicated in an independent cohort. HLA typing was unavailable for some donors at each locus, so association tests used only the typed subset. The classifier was reported to diagnose cytomegalovirus status with high specificity and sensitivity in both the original cohort and the validation cohort. The 87-base-pair reads could not distinguish some IMGT-functional V segments, including TRBV6-2 and TRBV6-3, so those segments were excluded. Roughly uniform sequencing depth across donors was assumed in presence/absence analyses, although this assumption may not hold. CMV serostatus was the only immune exposure information available for the cohort. In a later analysis, over 15,000 TCR beta sequences were associated with specific HLA alleles at a false discovery rate of 0.05. A few of the identified cytomegalovirus-associated TCR beta chains were confirmed in vitro to be specific for cytomegalovirus antigens. It was suggested by the authors that the approach could potentially be generalized to other disease states and immunological phenotypes. In an earlier analysis of some 640 of the donors, most TCR beta V segments were observed in productive rearrangements about 90% or about 30% of the time, broadly matching IMGT annotations. A later analysis found that most CMV-associated TCR beta chains appeared HLA-restricted, with HLA associations seemingly driven largely by CMV exposure. Across donors, most TCR sequences were observed very rarely, whereas some public TCRs were present in many individuals. A later genetic analysis reported fewer N-insertions in productive TCRs among donors in an Asian-associated ancestry cluster than the approximately 700-donor mean. The study listed 150 to 200 TCR beta chains as associated with cytomegalovirus. In a later analysis, HLA-associated TCR beta chains showed more clonal expansion and lower generation probabilities than non-associated chains that were equally common. Correlated functional status among segregating V segments might reflect linkage disequilibrium, but an unknown experimental factor could not be ruled out. A further reported finding was that TCR beta sequences accurately predicted the HLA-A and HLA-B alleles for most subjects in the first cohort.

In total, over 600 healthy bone marrow donors made up the cohort. All cohort members were sampled while nominally healthy, although unrecorded immune exposures were likely present. The donor tested CMV seronegative and was one of the 352 seronegative cohort members. A peripheral blood sample was provided by each donor, and peripheral blood mononuclear cells were used for TCR beta sequencing. The Qiagen DNeasy Blood Extraction Kit was used to extract genomic DNA from the blood cell samples. Library preparation employed the immunoSEQ multiplex PCR assay. For the multiplex PCR, a mixture combining 60 forward primers for TCR Vbeta segments and 13 reverse primers for TCR Jbeta segments was used. The CDR3 region of rearranged TCR beta genes was amplified from genomic DNA by a multiplex PCR assay. The Illumina HiSeq System was used to sequence the amplified TCR beta libraries as 87-base-pair reads. The authors' analysis ran thus. A later analysis tallied around 87 million unique TCR beta chains across the 666 repertoires, and roughly 11 million of those chains were shared by two or more donors. To remove PCR and sequencing errors, raw reads were error-corrected and collapsed into unique sequences using a nearest-neighbor algorithm that merged closely related sequences. CDR3 sequences were aligned to IMGT reference sequences to assign V, D and J gene segments. For a sequence to be retained, a match of at least six nucleotides to both a V gene segment and a J gene segment was required. A rearrangement was called productive if the CDR3 had no stop codons and remained in frame with V and J, and every other rearrangement was called non-productive. CDR3 was defined according to IMGT convention as the region running from the second conserved V-encoded cysteine to the conserved J-encoded phenylalanine. The earlier analysis of some 550 of the donors excluded any sequence lacking an unambiguous match to a single V gene segment. In an earlier analysis of a few hundred of the donors, a V segment was called functional when productive rearrangements were above 56.7%, and segregating when the standard deviation between donors exceeded 5%. A statistical classification framework was developed to diagnose cytomegalovirus status using the catalog of TCR beta chain sequences. A later analysis assigned V and J genes by comparing TCR nucleotide sequences with IMGT/GENE-DB human TR gene sequences. A later analysis assigned CDR3 sequences and most-parsimonious VDJ recombination scenarios with the TCRdist pipeline. In a later analysis, each TCR beta chain was defined by its CDR3 amino acid sequence together with its V-gene family, and reads lacking a unique V-gene family were excluded. In a later analysis, around 650 highly shared, low-generation-probability nucleotide sequences were removed to address suspected cross-contamination and a sequencing artifact. In a later analysis, a clonal expansion index for each public chain was calculated from normalized within-repertoire ranks of inferred template counts. In a later analysis, generation probabilities were computed with a VDJ recombination model fitted to out-of-frame rearrangements, and the resulting probabilities were checked against IGoR. Hypergeometric tests were used in a later analysis to score TCR-TCR, TCR-HLA and TCR-CMV co-occurrence, with a repertoire-size bias correction applied to the TCR pairs. False discovery rates were estimated in a later analysis by permuting HLA or CMV assignments 20 times. In a later analysis, co-occurring TCRs were grouped using DBSCAN, with TCRdist sequence similarity added in when clustering inside HLA-allele-positive subsets. Repertoires with fewer than 30,000 or more than 120,000 public chains, plus five repertoires with anomalous nucleotide sharing, were excluded from co-occurrence clustering. TCRdb holds this immuneACCESS table with in-frame rearrangements only. Some clones are missing; in checked studies, unresolved V genes explain under half, and the rest has no known cause. For V, J and clone size, that table is used; D and trimming come from the DNA. For this sample the table gives around 170,000 clones, of which 70% to 85% were detected only once. Jointly, the top ten make up under 0.75% of the sample.

From the cysteine up to the phenylalanine, the CDR3 has a length of 12 residues. Of all the DNA, just the CDR3 is kept, 36 bases in frame from base 1. For this chain, trimming is 6 bases at the V end and 5 bases at the J end, and the number of junction bases without a gene match is 6. The germline V gene specifies SQVTM as CDR1 and ANQGSEA as CDR2. The sequence was collected from a woman aged 40 to 55 in good health and CMV-seronegative. The sequence is built from TRBV29-1 and TRBJ2-5, with 7 bases in between that match TRBD1. Sequencing used PBMCs. The CDR3 is CSVRGQGETQYF. The base sequence is TGCAGCGTAAGGGGGCAAGGGGAGACCCAGTACTTC.